Sequencing of this T cell receptor beta chain was carried out in a study of T cells in Graves' hyperthyroidism and ophthalmopathy. Turning to the study itself: Peripheral blood was collected at initial diagnosis, before any treatment.

Exclusions: uncontrolled infection, other autoimmune disease, pregnancy, lactation. Whole-study findings and limits: Blood held most thyroid clonotypes expanded above 0.001 frequency. A 13 V-J signature model discriminated ophthalmopathy versus stable hyperthyroidism.

Notes on this clonotype: Antigen unknown. Germline is not matched at one junction end, which may reflect a read error.

TCR beta CDR3 sequences were amplified from RNA transcripts. Using the HTBI primer set, a first-round RT-PCR was run on the TCR CDR3. One entry per CDR3 protein results from TCRdb running MiXCR on the multiplex PCR reads. Of some 760,000 distinct CDR3 sequences listed, roughly 15% are singletons. Looked up from germline, CDR1 is SSHAT and CDR2 is FNYEAQ (reference sequence). The CDR3 sequence is 15 residues long. V is TRBV7-7 and J is TRBJ2-2; D is perhaps TRBD2 (5 bases). This receptor was identified in a woman under 30 with Graves' hyperthyroidism. The sequenced sample was blood. The CDR3 loop reads CASSDPASPTGELFF. DNA for the CDR3: TGTGCTAGCAGCGACCCGGCTAGCCCCACCGGGGAGCTGTTTTTT. The whole variable domain, filled in from reference TRBV7-7 and TRBJ2-2, reads GAGVSQSPRYKVTKRGQDVTLRCDPISSHATLYWYQQALGQGPEFLTYFNYEAQPDKSGLPSDRFSAERPEGSISTLTIQRTEQRDSAMYRCASSDPASPTGELFFGEGSRLTVL.